The clone carrying this T cell receptor (beta chain) showed up many times. Its antigen is currently unknown. The entry originates in a study of shared clonotypes between healthy human individuals. Overall study: CD4 naive and CD4 memory each took three plates per donor, while CD8 naive took two and CD8 memory one.

V was trimmed by 6 bases and J by 6 bases, leaving 15 bases between them. The CDR3 totals 13 residues. Germline CDR1 is MNHEY and CDR2 is SVGAGI. Per the original data handling: ImmunoSEQ gave junction-only sequences without quality scores, so filtering differed. The assay was immunoSEQ multiplex PCR, and TCRdb's table has in-frame clones only and misses some. Clone size and the V and J calls come from that table; the DNA yielded D and trimming. The data hold hundreds of thousands of clones, with roughly 78% observed a single time. The donor population consisted of healthy HIV-negative adults with no recent acute infections or vaccinations. General study results and limits: All-four-donor shared clonotypes had higher generation probabilities than non-shared clonotypes did.

The clonotype was recovered from a woman under 40 in good health. The chain recombines TRBV6-5 with TRBJ2-7, with D perhaps matching TRBD1 (5 bases). Sequencing used memory CD4+ T cells sorted from blood. Specified subset: CD45RA-negative fraction. This CDR3 reads CASSSSGFLEQYF. The CDR3, as DNA: TGTGCCAGCAGCTCCTCAGGGTTTCTCGAGCAGTACTTC.